This T cell receptor (beta chain) was documented in a study of sequential checkpoint blockade in melanoma. Study overall: Arm A got nivolumab then ipilimumab; arm B the reverse, 1:1. Maintenance nivolumab came after either treatment sequence.

Treatment specified: randomized to nivolumab then ipilimumab (arm A) or the reverse (arm B). Patients had received no earlier DNA-damaging chemotherapy. This clone has a single count. Sequencing was performed with immunoSEQ multiplex PCR; in TCRdb, only in-frame clones are kept and a portion is missing. The sample holds about 4,700 clones; over 70% are singletons and the top ten take 45% to 55%. The germline CDR1 and CDR2 sequences are MNHEY and SMNVEV (reference sequence). This CDR3 region has 15 residues. V lost 2 bases and J lost 4, with 14 bases in between. The sample was CD8+ T cells sorted from blood (inferred from file names), taken from a patient given nivolumab and ipilimumab in sequence. The sequence was collected from a human patient with melanoma. Some clones in this sample may be carry-over from other donors' samples. The genes are TRBV27 and TRBJ1-2; the D gene is possibly TRBD1 (5 bases). CDR3 bases: TGTGCCAGCAGTTTAACGGGGGTGAGGGTCTATGGCTACACCTTC. Protein sequence: CASSLTGVRVYGYTF.